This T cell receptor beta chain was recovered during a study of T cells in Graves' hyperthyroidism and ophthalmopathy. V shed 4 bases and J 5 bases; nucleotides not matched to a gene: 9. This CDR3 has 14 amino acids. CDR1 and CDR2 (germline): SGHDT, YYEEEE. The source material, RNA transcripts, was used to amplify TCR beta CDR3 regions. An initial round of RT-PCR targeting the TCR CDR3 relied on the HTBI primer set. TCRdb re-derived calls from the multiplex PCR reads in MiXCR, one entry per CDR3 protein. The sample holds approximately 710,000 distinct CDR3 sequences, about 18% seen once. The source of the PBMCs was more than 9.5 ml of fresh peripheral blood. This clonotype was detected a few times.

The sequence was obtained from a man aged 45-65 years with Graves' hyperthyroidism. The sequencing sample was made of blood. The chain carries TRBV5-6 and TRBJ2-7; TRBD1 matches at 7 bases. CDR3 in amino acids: CASSPTGSYDEQYF. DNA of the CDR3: TGTGCCAGCAGCCCGACAGGGAGTTACGACGAGCAGTACTTC.